This T cell receptor (beta chain) was captured by sequencing in a study of identical twins. This clonotype appeared many times. Its target is not known. TCRdb passed the 5' RACE reads through MiXCR, listing each CDR3 protein once. The table has around 100,000 distinct CDR3 sequences, 5.9% seen once. Healthy Caucasians alone served as donors. Trimming removed 4 bases from V and 3 bases from J, with 6 bases in between. The CDR3 runs 12 residues. Germline CDR1 and CDR2: SQVTM and ANQGSEA. Study findings and constraints: Monozygotic twin pairs showed more out-of-frame TCR alpha sharing than models estimated. For cord blood, abundant beta clonotypes had fewer insertions, unlike memory repertoires, which showed none. Conclusions were based on cross-sectional statistical analysis, without following the same donors.

The sequence was collected from a woman in her 50s in good health. The rearrangement uses TRBV29-1 and TRBJ2-2, with a possible D match to TRBD1 (6 bases). The sequencing sample was made of memory T cells sorted from blood. The CDR3 DNA reads TGCAGCGTTGGGACAGACACCGGGGAGCTGTTTTTT. Its translation is CSVGTDTGELFF.